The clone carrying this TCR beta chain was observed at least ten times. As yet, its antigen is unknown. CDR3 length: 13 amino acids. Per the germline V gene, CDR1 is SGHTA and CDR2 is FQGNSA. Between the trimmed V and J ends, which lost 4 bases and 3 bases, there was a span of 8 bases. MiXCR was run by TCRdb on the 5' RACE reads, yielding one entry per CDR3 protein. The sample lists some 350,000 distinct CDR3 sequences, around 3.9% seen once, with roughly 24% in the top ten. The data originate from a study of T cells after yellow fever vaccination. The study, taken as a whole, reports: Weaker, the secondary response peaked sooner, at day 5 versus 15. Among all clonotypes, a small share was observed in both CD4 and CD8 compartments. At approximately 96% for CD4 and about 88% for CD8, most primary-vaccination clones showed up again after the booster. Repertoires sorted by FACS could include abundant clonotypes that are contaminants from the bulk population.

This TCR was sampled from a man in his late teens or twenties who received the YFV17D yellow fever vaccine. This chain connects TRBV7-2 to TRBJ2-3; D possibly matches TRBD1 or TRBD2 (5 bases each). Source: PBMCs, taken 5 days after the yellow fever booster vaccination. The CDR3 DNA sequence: TGTGCCAGCAGCTCGGGACGTACAGATACGCAGTATTTT. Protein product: CASSSGRTDTQYF.